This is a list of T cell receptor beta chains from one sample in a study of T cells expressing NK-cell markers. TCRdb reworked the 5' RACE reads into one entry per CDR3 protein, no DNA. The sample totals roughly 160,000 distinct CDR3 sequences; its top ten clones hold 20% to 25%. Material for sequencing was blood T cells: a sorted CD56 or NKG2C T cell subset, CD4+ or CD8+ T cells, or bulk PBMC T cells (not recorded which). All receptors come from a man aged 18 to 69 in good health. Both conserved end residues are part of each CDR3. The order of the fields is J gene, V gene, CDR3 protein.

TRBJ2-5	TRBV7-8	CASSPRLSGGEGYQETQYF
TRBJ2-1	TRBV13	CASSRSRSGQSTNGQFF
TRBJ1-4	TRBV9	CASSVAPGRNEKLFF
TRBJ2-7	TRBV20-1	CSANEQGDYEQYF
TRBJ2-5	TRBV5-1	CASSLTLKKETQYF
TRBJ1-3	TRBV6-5	CASSYSLPGQDFSGNTIYF
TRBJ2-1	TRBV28	CASTTPLSYNEQFF
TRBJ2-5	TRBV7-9	CASSPQEKETQYF
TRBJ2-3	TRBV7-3	CASSPEGRGWGTDTQYF
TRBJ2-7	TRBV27	CASSFSGSTAYEQYF